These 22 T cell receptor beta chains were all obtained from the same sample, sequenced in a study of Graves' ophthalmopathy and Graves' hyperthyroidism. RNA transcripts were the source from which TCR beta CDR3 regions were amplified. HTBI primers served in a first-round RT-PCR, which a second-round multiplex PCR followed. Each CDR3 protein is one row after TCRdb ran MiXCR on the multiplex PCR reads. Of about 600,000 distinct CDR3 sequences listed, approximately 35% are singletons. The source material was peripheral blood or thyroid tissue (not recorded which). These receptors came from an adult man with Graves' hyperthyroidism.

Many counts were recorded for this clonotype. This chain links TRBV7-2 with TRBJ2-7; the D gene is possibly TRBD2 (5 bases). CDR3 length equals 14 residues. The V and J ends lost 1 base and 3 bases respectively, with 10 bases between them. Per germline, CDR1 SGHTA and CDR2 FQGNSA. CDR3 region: CASSLGGAYYEQYF. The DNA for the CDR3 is TGTGCCAGCAGCTTAGGGGGAGCCTACTACGAGCAGTACTTC.

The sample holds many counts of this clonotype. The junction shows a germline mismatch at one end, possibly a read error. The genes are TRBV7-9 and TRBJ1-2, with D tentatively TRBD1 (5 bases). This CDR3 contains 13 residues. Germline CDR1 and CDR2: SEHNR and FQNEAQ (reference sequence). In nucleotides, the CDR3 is TGCGCCAGCAGCTTAGCCGGGGCGGATGGCTACACCTTC. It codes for CASSLAGADGYTF.

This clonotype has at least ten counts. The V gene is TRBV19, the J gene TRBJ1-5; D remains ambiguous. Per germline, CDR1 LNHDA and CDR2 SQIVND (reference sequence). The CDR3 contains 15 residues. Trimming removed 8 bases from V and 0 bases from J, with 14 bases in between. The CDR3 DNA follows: TGTGCCAGTCAAGGCATAGATTATAGCAATCAGCCCCAGCATTTT. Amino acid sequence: CASQGIDYSNQPQHF.

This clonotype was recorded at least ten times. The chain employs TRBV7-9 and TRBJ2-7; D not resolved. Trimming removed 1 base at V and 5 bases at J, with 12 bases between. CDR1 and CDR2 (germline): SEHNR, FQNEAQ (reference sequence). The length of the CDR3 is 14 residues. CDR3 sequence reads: CASSLGLVGDEQYF. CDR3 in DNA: TGTGCCAGCAGCTTAGGATTGGTGGGCGACGAGCAGTACTTC.

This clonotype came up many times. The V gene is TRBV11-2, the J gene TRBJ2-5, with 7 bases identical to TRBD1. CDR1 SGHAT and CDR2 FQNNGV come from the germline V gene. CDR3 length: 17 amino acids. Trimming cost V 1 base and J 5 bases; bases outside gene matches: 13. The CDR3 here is CASSLVGDSPMVETQYF. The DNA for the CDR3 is TGTGCCAGCAGCTTAGTGGGGGACAGCCCTATGGTGGAGACCCAGTACTTC.

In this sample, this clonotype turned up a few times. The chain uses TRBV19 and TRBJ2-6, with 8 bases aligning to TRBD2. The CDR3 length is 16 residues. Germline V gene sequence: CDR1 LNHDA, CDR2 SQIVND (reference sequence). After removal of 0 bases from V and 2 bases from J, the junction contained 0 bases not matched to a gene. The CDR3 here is CASSIDSGAGANVLTF. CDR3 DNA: TGTGCCAGTAGTATAGATAGCGGGGCTGGGGCCAACGTCCTGACTTTC.

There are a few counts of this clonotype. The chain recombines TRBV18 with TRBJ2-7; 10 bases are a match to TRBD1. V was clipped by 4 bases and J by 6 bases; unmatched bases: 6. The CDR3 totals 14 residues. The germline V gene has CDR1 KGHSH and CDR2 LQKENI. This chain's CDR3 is CASSLVRDRGEQYF. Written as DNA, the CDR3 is TGTGCCAGCTCACTCGTACGGGACAGGGGCGAGCAGTACTTC.

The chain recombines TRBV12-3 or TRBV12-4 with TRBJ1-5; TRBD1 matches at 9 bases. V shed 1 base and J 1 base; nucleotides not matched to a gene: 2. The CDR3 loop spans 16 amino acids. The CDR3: CASSLGGQGSNQPQHF. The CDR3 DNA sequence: TGTGCCAGCAGTTTAGGCGGACAGGGGAGCAATCAGCCCCAGCATTTT.

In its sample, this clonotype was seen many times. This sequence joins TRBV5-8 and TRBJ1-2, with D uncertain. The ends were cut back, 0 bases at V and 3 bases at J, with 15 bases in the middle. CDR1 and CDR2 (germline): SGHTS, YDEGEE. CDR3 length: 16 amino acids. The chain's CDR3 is CASSLGGVAAYYGYTF. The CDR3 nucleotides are TGTGCCAGCAGCTTGGGGGGAGTGGCCGCCTACTATGGCTACACCTTC. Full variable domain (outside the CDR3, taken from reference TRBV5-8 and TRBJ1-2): EAGVTQSPTHLIKTRGQQATLRCSPISGHTSVYWYQQALGLGLQFLLWYDEGEERNRGNFPPRFSGRQFPNYSSELNVNALELEDSALYLCASSLGGVAAYYGYTFGSGTRLTVV.

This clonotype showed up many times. The CDR3 coding sequence is TGTGCCAGCAGCTTAGATCGCAGGCAAGAGACCCAGTACTTC. This sequence encodes CASSLDRRQETQYF. The rearrangement uses TRBV7-2 and TRBJ2-5; D is unclear. This CDR3 is 14 amino acids long. Trimming left V 1 base short and J 2 bases short, with 8 bases between. Looked up from germline, CDR1 is SGHTA and CDR2 is FQGNSA.

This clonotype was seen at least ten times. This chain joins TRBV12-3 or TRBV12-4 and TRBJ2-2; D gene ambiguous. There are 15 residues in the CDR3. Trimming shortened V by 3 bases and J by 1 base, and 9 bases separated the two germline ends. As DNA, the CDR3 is TGTGCCAGCAGTTTCATTGCGGTGAACACCGGGGAGCTGTTTTTT. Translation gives CASSFIAVNTGELFF.

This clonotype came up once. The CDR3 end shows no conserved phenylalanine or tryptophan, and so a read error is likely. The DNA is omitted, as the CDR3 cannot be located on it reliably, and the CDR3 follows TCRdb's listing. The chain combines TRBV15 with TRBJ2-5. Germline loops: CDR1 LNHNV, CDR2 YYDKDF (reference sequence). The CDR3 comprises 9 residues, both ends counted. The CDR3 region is CATSRDRVP.

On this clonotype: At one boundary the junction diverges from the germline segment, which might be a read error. The CDR3 here is CASSQSDGSTGGNLF. DNA for the CDR3: TGTGCCAGCAGCCAGTCGGACGGGTCAACGGGAGGAAACCTTTTT. This chain links TRBV7-8 with TRBJ1-4; D remains unclear. Germline loops: CDR1 SGHVS, CDR2 FQNEAQ. There are 15 residues in the CDR3.

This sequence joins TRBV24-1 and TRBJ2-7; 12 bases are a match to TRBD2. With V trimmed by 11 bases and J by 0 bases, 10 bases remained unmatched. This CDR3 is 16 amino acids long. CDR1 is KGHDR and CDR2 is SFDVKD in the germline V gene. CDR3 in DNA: TGTGCCAGCTCACGAGGACTAGCGGGGCCCTCCTACGAGCAGTACTTC. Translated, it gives CASSRGLAGPSYEQYF.

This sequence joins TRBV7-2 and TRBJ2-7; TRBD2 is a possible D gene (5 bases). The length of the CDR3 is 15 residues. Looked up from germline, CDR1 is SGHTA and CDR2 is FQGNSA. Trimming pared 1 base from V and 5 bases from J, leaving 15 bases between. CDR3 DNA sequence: TGTGCCAGCAGCTTAGTAGGGTACACCGGGGACGAGCAGTACTTC. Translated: CASSLVGYTGDEQYF.

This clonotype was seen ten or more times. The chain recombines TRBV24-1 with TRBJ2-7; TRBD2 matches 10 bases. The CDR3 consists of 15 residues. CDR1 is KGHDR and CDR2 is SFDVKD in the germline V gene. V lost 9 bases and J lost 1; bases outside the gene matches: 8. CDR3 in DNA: TGTGCCACCGGAGGGGTAGCGGGAGGTTCCTACGAGCAGTACTTC. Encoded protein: CATGGVAGGSYEQYF.

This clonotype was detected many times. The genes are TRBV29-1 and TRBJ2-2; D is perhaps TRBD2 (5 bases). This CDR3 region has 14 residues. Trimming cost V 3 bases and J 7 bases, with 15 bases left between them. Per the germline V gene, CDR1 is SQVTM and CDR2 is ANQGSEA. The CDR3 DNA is TGCAGCGTTGAGGCCTCGGACGAGGGCGGGGAGCTGTTTTTT. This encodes CSVEASDEGGELFF.

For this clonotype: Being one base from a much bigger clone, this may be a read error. CDR3 DNA sequence: TGTGCCAGCAGCTCAGCGAATTCCCCCTCGAGGGAGACCCAGTACTTC. This codes for CASSSANSPSRETQYF. The chain couples TRBV7-9 to TRBJ2-5; D not resolved. V lost 4 bases, J lost 5 bases, and 20 bases lay in between. The CDR3 consists of 16 residues. Germline V gene data show CDR1 as SEHNR and CDR2 as FQNEAQ (reference sequence).

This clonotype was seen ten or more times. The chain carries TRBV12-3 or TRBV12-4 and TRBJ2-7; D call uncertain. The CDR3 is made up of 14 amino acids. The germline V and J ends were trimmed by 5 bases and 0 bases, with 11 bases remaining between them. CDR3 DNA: TGTGCCAGCAGTGCCCTCGGTAGCTCCTACGAGCAGTACTTC. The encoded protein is CASSALGSSYEQYF.

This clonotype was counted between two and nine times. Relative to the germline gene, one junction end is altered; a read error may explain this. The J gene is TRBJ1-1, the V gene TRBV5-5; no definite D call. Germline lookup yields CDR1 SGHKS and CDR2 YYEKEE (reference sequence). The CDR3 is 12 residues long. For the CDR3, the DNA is TGTGCCAGCAGCTTGGGGGCTTCCGGAGAAAGCTTT. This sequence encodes CASSLGASGESF.

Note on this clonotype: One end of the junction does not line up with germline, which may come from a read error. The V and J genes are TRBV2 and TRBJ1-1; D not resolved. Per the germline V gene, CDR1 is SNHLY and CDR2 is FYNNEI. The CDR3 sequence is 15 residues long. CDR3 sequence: CASSLVEAVNTGAFF. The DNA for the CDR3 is TGTGCCAGCAGTTTAGTCGAGGCGGTGAACACTGGAGCTTTCTTT.

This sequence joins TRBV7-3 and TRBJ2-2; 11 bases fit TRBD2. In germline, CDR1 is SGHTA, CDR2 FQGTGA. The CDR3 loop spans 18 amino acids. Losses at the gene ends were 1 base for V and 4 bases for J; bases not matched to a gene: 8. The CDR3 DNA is TGTGCCAGCAGCTTAAGGGCTAGCGGGGGGACTTCCACCGGGGAGCTGTTTTTT. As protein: CASSLRASGGTSTGELFF.